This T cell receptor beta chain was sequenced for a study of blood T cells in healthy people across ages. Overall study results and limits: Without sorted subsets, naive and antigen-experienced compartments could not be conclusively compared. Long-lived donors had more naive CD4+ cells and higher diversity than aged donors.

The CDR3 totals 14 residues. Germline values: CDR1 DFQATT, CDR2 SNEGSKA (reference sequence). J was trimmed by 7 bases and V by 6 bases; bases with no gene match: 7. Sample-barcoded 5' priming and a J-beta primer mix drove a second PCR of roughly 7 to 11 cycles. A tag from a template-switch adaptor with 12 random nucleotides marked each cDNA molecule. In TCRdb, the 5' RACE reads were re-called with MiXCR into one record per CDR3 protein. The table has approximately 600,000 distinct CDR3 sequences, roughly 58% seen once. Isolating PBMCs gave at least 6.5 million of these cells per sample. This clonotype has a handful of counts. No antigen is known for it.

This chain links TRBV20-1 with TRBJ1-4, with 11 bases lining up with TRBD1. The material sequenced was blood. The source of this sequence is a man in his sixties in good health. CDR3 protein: CSAEDRGRVEKLFF. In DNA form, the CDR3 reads TGCAGTGCGGAGGACAGGGGGCGAGTTGAAAAACTGTTTTTT.